This T cell receptor beta chain was identified in a study of T-cell reconstitution after alpha-beta-depleted transplantation in children. Construction of the TCRbeta library involved unique molecular identifiers. MiXCR, run by TCRdb on the PCR reads, gives a single entry per CDR3 protein. The sample has about 980,000 distinct CDR3 sequences; roughly 29% are singletons. Germline lookup yields CDR1 SGHDN and CDR2 FVKESK. This CDR3 is 15 amino acids long. The V and J ends lost 5 bases and 2 bases respectively, with 14 bases between them. Remarks on this clonotype: Its antigen is as yet unknown.

Regarding the study as a whole: T-cell numbers and diversity one year post-transplant derived largely from freshly generated T cells.

The source is a boy under two years old who had a stem cell transplant for SCID, so the T cells may come from the graft donor. The sample here was PBMCs, mostly from graft donor cells, taken 360 days after TCRalphabeta/CD19-depleted stem cell transplant. The J gene is TRBJ2-3, the V gene TRBV14; the D call may be TRBD1 or TRBD2 (6 bases each). The CDR3 DNA sequence: TGTGCCAGCAGCATTCGGGGGCGAGACACAGATACGCAGTATTTT. It translates to CASSIRGRDTDTQYF.